The 15 T cell receptor beta chains listed next were all sequenced from one sample in a study of T cells in Graves' hyperthyroidism and ophthalmopathy. RNA transcripts served as the template for amplifying TCR beta CDR3 regions. A set of HTBI primers served as the primers for a first-round RT-PCR of the TCR CDR3. TCRdb re-derived calls from the multiplex PCR reads in MiXCR, one entry per CDR3 protein. This sample has some 700,000 distinct CDR3 sequences, with 15% to 20% found just once. What was sequenced was blood. Receptor source: a man aged 45 to 65 with Graves' hyperthyroidism.

This clonotype was counted many times. V usage is TRBV30 and J usage is TRBJ2-1; D uncertain. Per the germline V gene, CDR1 is GTSNPN and CDR2 is SVGIG (reference sequence). Trimming took off 0 bases at V and 4 bases at J, with 7 bases between the two ends. CDR3 length equals 13 residues. CDR3 protein: CAWSVQLYNEQFF. The CDR3 coding sequence is TGTGCCTGGAGTGTCCAACTTTACAATGAGCAGTTCTTC.

In its sample, this clonotype was seen many times. At one of its ends the junction is not consistent with the germline gene, which may arise from a read error. The chain links TRBV2 to TRBJ2-1; 13 bases agree with TRBD2. The V gene's germline CDR1 is SNHLY and CDR2 FYNNEI. The CDR3 consists of 14 residues. In DNA form, the CDR3 reads TGTGCCAGCAGTAAAGCAGGACTAGCGGGAGATAAGTTCTTC. Translating gives CASSKAGLAGDKFF.

This clonotype was observed a few times. The chain combines TRBV3-1 with TRBJ2-1, with 8 nucleotides matching TRBD1. CDR3 length: 16 residues. After removal of 4 bases from V and 4 bases from J, the junction contained 9 bases not matched to a gene. Looked up from germline, CDR1 is LGHDT and CDR2 is YNNKEL (reference sequence). Here the CDR3 DNA reads TGTGCCAGCAGCCCAGGGACAGGTCGACTTTACAATGAGCAGTTCTTC. Encoded protein: CASSPGTGRLYNEQFF.

This clonotype was detected only a few times. This chain joins TRBV29-1 and TRBJ1-1, with D possibly matching TRBD1 (5 bases). The V end lost 2 bases, the J end lost 4 bases, and 17 bases lay between the germline ends. Germline lookup yields CDR1 SQVTM and CDR2 ANQGSEA. This CDR3 is built from 15 residues. The CDR3 coding sequence is TGCAGCGTTGAAAGGGACCTCGGGCCGAGCACTGAAGCTTTCTTT. It codes for CSVERDLGPSTEAFF.

This clonotype was detected many times. The chain employs TRBV6-1 and TRBJ1-5; TRBD1 matches 7 bases. The CDR3 length is 14 residues. Looked up from germline, CDR1 is MNHNS and CDR2 is SASEGT. The V gene end was trimmed by 5 bases and the J gene end by 9 bases; junction bases not matched to a gene: 10. The CDR3 loop reads CASSPGQRSMPQHF. DNA of the CDR3: TGTGCCAGCAGTCCGGGACAGAGGTCAATGCCCCAGCATTTT.

This clonotype was recorded at least ten times. The V and J genes are TRBV2 and TRBJ1-5; D gene unclear. Trimming left V 6 bases short and J 1 base short, with 10 bases between. Germline V gene sequence: CDR1 SNHLY, CDR2 FYNNEI. There are 14 residues in the CDR3. Written as DNA, the CDR3 is TGTGCCAGCAGGGGATCAGTCAGCAATCAGCCCCAGCATTTT. Amino acid sequence: CASRGSVSNQPQHF. Together with reference TRBV2 and TRBJ1-5, the CDR3 gives the full variable domain: EPEVTQTPSHQVTQMGQEVILRCVPISNHLYFYWYRQILGQKVEFLVSFYNNEISEKSEIFDDQFSVERPDGSNFTLKIRSTKLEDSAMYFCASRGSVSNQPQHFGDGTRLSIL.

As regards this clonotype: A read error is possible here, since a much larger clone lies one base away. The J gene is TRBJ1-6, the V gene TRBV11-2; 9 nucleotides line up with TRBD1. CDR3 length equals 15 residues. Looked up from germline, CDR1 is SGHAT and CDR2 is FQNNGV. After removal of 5 bases from V and 8 bases from J, the junction contained 7 bases not matched to a gene. DNA of the CDR3: TGTGCCAGCAGCACGGACAGGGGAGTGGATTCACCCCTCCACTTT. Residues: CASSTDRGVDSPLHF.

This clonotype has just a few counts. The genes are TRBV3-1 and TRBJ1-4; TRBD1 matches 9 bases. V trimming: 7 bases; J trimming: 8 bases; junction bases outside the gene matches: 5. The CDR3 totals 13 residues. Germline V gene sequence: CDR1 LGHDT, CDR2 YNNKEL (reference sequence). CDR3 protein: CASTDRGEEKLFF. In DNA form, the CDR3 reads TGTGCCAGCACGGACAGGGGAGAAGAAAAACTGTTTTTT.

The chain has TRBV7-6 and TRBJ2-1; 10 nucleotides line up with TRBD2. CDR1 and CDR2 (germline): SGHVS, FNYEAQ. V lost 1 base, J lost 7 bases, and 7 bases stayed unmatched. There are 16 residues in the CDR3. CDR3: CASSLEPSGSSNEQFF. CDR3 nucleotide sequence: TGTGCCAGCAGCTTAGAGCCTAGCGGGAGCTCTAATGAGCAGTTCTTC.

The chain carries TRBV3-1 and TRBJ1-1; D is unresolved. CDR3 length: 15 amino acids. V lost 4 bases and J 0 bases, leaving 12 bases between the germline ends. CDR1 is LGHDT and CDR2 is YNNKEL in the germline V gene (reference sequence). CDR3 DNA sequence: TGTGCCAGCAGCCCGAAGAGTTACATGAACACTGAAGCTTTCTTT. Translated, it gives CASSPKSYMNTEAFF.

This clonotype came up a few times. V and J are TRBV7-9 and TRBJ2-1; 7 positions agree with TRBD1. CDR1 and CDR2 from the germline V gene are SEHNR and FQNEAQ (reference sequence). This CDR3 contains 15 residues. V gave up 5 bases and J gave up 6 bases; unmatched junction bases: 10. CDR3 DNA: TGTGCCAGCAGCCAAGGACAGGAAATCGTCAATGAGCAGTTCTTC. Its protein product is CASSQGQEIVNEQFF.

This clonotype was counted ten times or more. This sequence joins TRBV5-6 and TRBJ1-2; D remains ambiguous. Trimming stripped 3 bases from V and 6 bases from J, with 18 bases between. The CDR3 has 15 residues. CDR1 is SGHDT, CDR2 YYEEEE, per germline. The CDR3 protein is CASSSITHPLDGYTF. As DNA, the CDR3 is TGTGCCAGCAGCTCCATTACCCACCCTCTAGATGGCTACACCTTC.

This clonotype was observed at least ten times. The rearrangement uses TRBV28 and TRBJ1-5; 8 bases align to TRBD1. Trimming at V came to 6 bases and at J to 2 bases, leaving 15 bases not matched to a gene. The CDR3 totals 18 residues. CDR1 and CDR2 (germline): MDHEN, SYDVKM. As DNA, the CDR3 is TGTGCCAGCAGCCACGGGGGACAGGTCCTAGTGGGCAATCAGCCCCAGCATTTT. It translates to CASSHGGQVLVGNQPQHF.

This clonotype was observed many times. This chain uses TRBV30 with TRBJ2-5; D call uncertain. The germline gives CDR1 GTSNPN, CDR2 SVGIG (reference sequence). The CDR3 has 13 residues. V shed 2 bases and J shed 6 bases, with 13 bases lying between them. The CDR3 region is CAWSLGLIKTQYF. The CDR3 region has the DNA TGTGCCTGGAGTTTGGGTTTGATAAAGACCCAGTACTTC.

This clonotype was seen ten or more times. The chain combines TRBV11-2 with TRBJ1-4, with no clear D. In germline, CDR1 is SGHAT, CDR2 FQNNGV. Trimming left V 4 bases short and J 8 bases short, with 11 bases between. CDR3 length equals 13 residues. Here the CDR3 reads CASSWPGVEKLFF. As DNA, the CDR3 is TGTGCCAGCAGCTGGCCCGGCGTCGAAAAACTGTTTTTT.